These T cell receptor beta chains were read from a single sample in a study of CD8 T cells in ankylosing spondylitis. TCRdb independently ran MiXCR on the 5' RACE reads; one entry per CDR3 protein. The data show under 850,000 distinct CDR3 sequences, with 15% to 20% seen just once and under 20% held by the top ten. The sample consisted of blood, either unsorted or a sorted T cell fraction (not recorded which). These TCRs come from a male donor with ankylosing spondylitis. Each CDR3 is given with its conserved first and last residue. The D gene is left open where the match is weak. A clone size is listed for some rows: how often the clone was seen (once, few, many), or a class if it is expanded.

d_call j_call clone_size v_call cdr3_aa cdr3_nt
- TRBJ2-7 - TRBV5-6 CASSFGQLEQYF TGTGCCAGCAGCTTTGGACAGCTCGAGCAGTACTTC
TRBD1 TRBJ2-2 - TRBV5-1 CASSPGRRTGGGTGELFF TGCGCCAGCAGCCCCGGCCGAAGGACAGGGGGCGGTACCGGGGAGCTGTTTTTT
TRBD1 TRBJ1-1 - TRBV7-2 CASSLGRTGEAFF TGTGCCAGCAGCTTGGGAAGGACAGGTGAAGCTTTCTTT
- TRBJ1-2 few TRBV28 CASRTTGRNYGYTF TGTGCCAGCAGGACAACGGGGAGAAACTATGGCTACACCTTC
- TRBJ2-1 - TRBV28 CASSLFRSTVYLYNEQFF TGTGCCAGCAGTTTATTCAGAAGTACGGTTTATCTTTACAATGAGCAGTTCTTC
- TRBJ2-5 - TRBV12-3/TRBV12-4 CAGSLGYTTQETQYF TGTGCCGGCAGTTTAGGGTATACAACCCAAGAGACCCAGTACTTC
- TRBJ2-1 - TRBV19 CASSIVDYNEQFF TGTGCCAGTAGTATCGTAGATTACAATGAGCAGTTCTTC
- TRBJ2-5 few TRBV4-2 CASSRLSSLPYQETQYF TGTGCCAGCAGCCGCCTTAGTTCTCTACCGTACCAAGAGACCCAGTACTTC
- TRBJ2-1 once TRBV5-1 CASSPGATDSYNEQFF TGCGCCAGCAGCCCGGGCGCGACCGACTCCTACAATGAGCAGTTCTTC
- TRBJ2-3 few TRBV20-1 CSARGAVGGADTQYF TGCAGTGCTAGGGGTGCAGTGGGAGGTGCAGATACGCAGTATTTT
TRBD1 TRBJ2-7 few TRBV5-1 CASSFGQVEQYF TGCGCCAGCAGCTTTGGACAGGTAGAGCAGTACTTC
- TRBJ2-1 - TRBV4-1 CASSQERDAALSYNEQFF TGCGCCAGCAGCCAAGAAAGGGACGCGGCCCTCTCCTACAATGAGCAGTTCTTC
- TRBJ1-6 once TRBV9 CASSEQSNSPLHF TGTGCCAGCAGCGAGCAGAGTAATTCACCCCTCCACTTT
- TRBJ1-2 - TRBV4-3 CASSQGPGSYGYTF TGCGCCAGCAGCCAAGGACCGGGATCCTATGGCTACACCTTC
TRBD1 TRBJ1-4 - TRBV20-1 CSATTGLDEKLFF TGCAGTGCTACGACAGGGTTGGATGAAAAACTGTTTTTT
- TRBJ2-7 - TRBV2 CASSEDTTYEQYF TGTGCCAGCAGTGAAGACACAACCTACGAGCAGTACTTC
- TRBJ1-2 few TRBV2 CASSEPLGMSYGYTF TGTGCCAGCAGTGAACCTTTAGGGATGTCCTATGGCTACACCTTC
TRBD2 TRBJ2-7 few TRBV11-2 CASSFYPLTSGSSYEQYF TGTGCCAGCAGCTTCTACCCCCTGACTAGCGGGAGCTCCTACGAGCAGTACTTC
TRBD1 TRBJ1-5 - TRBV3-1 CASSQGWQGDQPQHF TGTGCCAGCAGCCAAGGGTGGCAGGGGGATCAGCCCCAGCATTTT
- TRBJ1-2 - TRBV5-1 CASSFGAGGYTF TGCGCCAGCAGCTTCGGGGCTGGAGGCTACACCTTC
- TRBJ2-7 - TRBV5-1 CASSSTRLDSYEQYF TGCGCCAGCAGCTCAACCCGACTAGATTCCTACGAGCAGTACTTC
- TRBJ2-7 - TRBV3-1 CASSQAADEQYF TGTGCCAGCAGCCAAGCAGCCGACGAGCAGTACTTC
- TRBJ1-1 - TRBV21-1 CASSSRSGQGGTEAFF TGTGCCAGCAGTTCCAGGTCGGGACAGGGGGGAACTGAAGCTTTCTTT
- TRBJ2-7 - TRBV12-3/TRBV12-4 CASSLPRISSYEQYF TGTGCCAGCAGTTTACCCAGGATTTCCTCCTACGAGCAGTACTTC
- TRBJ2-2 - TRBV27 CASSFVAGANTGELFF TGTGCCAGCAGTTTCGTTGCAGGGGCGAACACCGGGGAGCTGTTTTTT
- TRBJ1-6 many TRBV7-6 CASSRTATSPLHF TGTGCCAGCAGTCGGACAGCTACTTCACCCCTCCACTTT
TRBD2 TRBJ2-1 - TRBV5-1 CASSPRLAGVMLSNEQFF TGCGCCAGCAGCCCGCGACTAGCGGGAGTGATGCTTTCAAATGAGCAGTTCTTC
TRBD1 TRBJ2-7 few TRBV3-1 CASSPMTGDEQYF TGTGCCAGCAGCCCTATGACAGGGGACGAGCAGTACTTC
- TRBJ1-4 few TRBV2 CASSARDRLGKLFF TGTGCCAGCAGTGCCCGGGACCGCCTTGGGAAACTGTTTTTT
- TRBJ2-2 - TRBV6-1 CASRTYTGTGELFF TGTGCCAGCAGGACCTATACAGGCACCGGGGAGCTGTTTTTT
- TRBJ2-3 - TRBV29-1 CSVRTATDTQYF TGCAGCGTAAGGACAGCTACAGATACGCAGTATTTT
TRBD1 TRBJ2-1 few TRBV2 CASSAFGTGVMYEQFF TGTGCCAGCAGTGCTTTCGGGACAGGGGTTATGTATGAGCAGTTCTTC
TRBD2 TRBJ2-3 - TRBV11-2 CASSLRGLAGLSTDTQYF TGTGCCAGCAGCTTAAGGGGACTAGCGGGCCTCAGCACAGATACGCAGTATTTT
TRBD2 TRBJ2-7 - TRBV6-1 CASSTSSGRRGEQYF TGTGCCAGCAGTACATCTAGCGGGAGACGGGGCGAGCAGTACTTC
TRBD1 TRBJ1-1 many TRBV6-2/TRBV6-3 CASRPRQGKAFF TGTGCCAGCAGGCCGAGACAGGGCAAGGCTTTCTTT
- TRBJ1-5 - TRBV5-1 CASSLLGGNNQPQHF TGCGCCAGCAGCTTGCTCGGGGGGAACAATCAGCCCCAGCATTTT
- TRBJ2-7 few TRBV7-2 CASSLENMVGDEQYF TGTGCCAGCAGCTTAGAGAACATGGTAGGCGACGAGCAGTACTTC
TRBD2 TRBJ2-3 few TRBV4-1 CASSQDGFAGGTDTQYF TGCGCCAGCAGCCAAGACGGCTTTGCGGGAGGCACAGATACGCAGTATTTT
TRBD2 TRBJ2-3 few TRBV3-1 CASSLLAGGRSDTQYF TGTGCCAGCAGCCTACTAGCGGGGGGGCGATCAGATACGCAGTATTTT
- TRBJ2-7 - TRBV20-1 CSARGGTSYEQYF TGCAGTGCTAGAGGGGGGACCTCCTACGAGCAGTACTTC
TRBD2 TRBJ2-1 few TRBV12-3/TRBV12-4 CASSPPMGGRAPYNEQFF TGTGCCAGCAGTCCTCCCATGGGCGGGAGGGCCCCCTACAATGAGCAGTTCTTC
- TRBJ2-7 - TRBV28 CASSLYRTAYEQYF TGTGCCAGCAGTTTATATCGGACAGCTTACGAGCAGTACTTC
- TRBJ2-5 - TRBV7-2 CASSAVEGSTQYF TGTGCCAGCTCCGCTGTAGAGGGGTCGACCCAGTACTTC
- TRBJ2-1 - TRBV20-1 CSATEGQVGYNEQFF TGCAGTGCTACCGAGGGGCAAGTGGGGTACAATGAGCAGTTCTTC
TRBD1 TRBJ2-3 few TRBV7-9 CASSSPGQRDTQYF TGTGCCAGCAGCTCACCGGGACAGAGAGATACGCAGTATTTT
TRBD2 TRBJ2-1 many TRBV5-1 CASSLVASGAYNEQFF TGCGCCAGCAGCTTGGTGGCTAGCGGGGCCTACAATGAGCAGTTCTTC
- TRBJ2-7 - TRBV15 CATSRAADGTYEQYF TGTGCCACCAGCAGAGCTGCGGATGGTACCTACGAGCAGTACTTC
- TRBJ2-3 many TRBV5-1 CASSLSDFGFTDTQYF TGCGCCAGCAGCTTGTCCGATTTTGGATTCACAGATACGCAGTATTTT
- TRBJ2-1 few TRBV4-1 CASSREPRAYNEQFF TGCGCCAGCAGCCGAGAGCCTAGGGCCTACAATGAGCAGTTCTTC
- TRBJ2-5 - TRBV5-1 CASSSVRSRETQYF TGCGCCAGCAGTAGCGTGAGAAGCAGGGAGACCCAGTACTTC
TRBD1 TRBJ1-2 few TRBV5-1 CASSPPDRESYGYTF TGCGCCAGCAGCCCCCCCGACAGGGAAAGCTATGGCTACACCTTC
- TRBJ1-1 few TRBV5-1 CASSLDGQPNTEAFF TGCGCCAGCAGCTTAGACGGACAGCCCAACACTGAAGCTTTCTTT
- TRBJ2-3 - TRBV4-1 CASSQDRVLAQYF TGCGCCAGCAGCCAAGACAGGGTCCTCGCGCAGTATTTT